This T cell receptor beta chain is drawn from a study of siplizumab effects on memory and regulatory T cells. Regarding the study as a whole: Naive T cells appeared more varied than memory cells and looked like key alloresponse contributors.

Each sample contributed around 10^5 TCR templates to the assay. The method was immunoSEQ multiplex PCR; TCRdb's version includes in-frame clones alone and lacks a portion of them. The sample includes around 72,000 clones, roughly 89% of them seen just once. Turning to this clone: The target antigen is unknown.

The CDR3 has 15 amino acids. Germline CDR1 reads LNHDA; CDR2 reads SQIVND (reference sequence). V shed 8 bases, J shed 8 bases, and the junction held 13 bases outside the gene matches. The chain has TRBV19 and TRBJ1-4; 8 bases are a match to TRBD1. The TCR sequence derives from a human donor in good health. The sequenced sample consisted of CD8+ T cells sorted from blood. The CDR3 is CASQVRGRIWEKLFF. The CDR3 region has the DNA TGTGCCAGTCAAGTCAGGGGGCGAATCTGGGAAAAACTGTTTTTT.